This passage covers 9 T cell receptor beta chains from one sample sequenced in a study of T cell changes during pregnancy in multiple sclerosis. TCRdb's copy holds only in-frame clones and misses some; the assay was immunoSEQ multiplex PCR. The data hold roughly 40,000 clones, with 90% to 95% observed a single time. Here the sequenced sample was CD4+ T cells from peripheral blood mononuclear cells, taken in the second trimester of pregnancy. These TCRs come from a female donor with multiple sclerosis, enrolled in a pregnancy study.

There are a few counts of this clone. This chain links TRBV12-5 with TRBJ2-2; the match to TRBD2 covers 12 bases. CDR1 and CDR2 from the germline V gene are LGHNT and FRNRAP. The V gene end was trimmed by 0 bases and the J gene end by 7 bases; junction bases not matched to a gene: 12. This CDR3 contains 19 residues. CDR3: CASGLVLRGLAGSGGELFF. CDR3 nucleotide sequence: TGTGCTAGTGGTTTGGTACTAAGGGGACTAGCGGGTTCTGGCGGGGAGCTGTTTTTT.

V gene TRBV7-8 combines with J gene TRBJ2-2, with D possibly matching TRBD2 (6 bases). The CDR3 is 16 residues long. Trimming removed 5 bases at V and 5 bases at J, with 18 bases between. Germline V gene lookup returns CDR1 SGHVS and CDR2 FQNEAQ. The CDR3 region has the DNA TGTGCCAGCAGCACCATGGGGGACTTTCGGACCGGGGAGCTGTTTTTT. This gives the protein CASSTMGDFRTGELFF. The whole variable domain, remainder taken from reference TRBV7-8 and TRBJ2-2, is GAGVSQSPRYKVAKRGQDVALRCDPISGHVSLFWYQQALGQGPEFLTYFQNEAQLDKSGLPSDRFFAERPEGSVSTLKIQRTQQEDSAVYLCASSTMGDFRTGELFFGEGSRLTVL.

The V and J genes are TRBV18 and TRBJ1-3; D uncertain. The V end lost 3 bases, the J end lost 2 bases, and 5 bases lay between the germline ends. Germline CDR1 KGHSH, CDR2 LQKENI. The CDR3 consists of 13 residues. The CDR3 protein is CASSPGAGNTIYF. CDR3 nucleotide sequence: TGTGCCAGCTCACCCGGGGCTGGAAACACCATATATTTT.

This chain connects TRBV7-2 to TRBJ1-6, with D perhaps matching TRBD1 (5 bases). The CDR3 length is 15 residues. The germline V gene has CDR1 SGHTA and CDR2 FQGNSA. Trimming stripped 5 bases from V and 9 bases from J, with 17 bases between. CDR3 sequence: CASSLRGPGGSPLHF. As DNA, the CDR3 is TGTGCCAGCAGCCTGCGGGGACCCGGCGGTTCACCCCTCCACTTT.

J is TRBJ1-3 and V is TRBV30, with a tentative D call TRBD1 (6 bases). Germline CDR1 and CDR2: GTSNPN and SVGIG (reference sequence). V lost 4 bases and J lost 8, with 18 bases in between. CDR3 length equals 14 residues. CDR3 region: CAWTDRTGVHTIYF. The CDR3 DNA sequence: TGTGCCTGGACTGACAGGACGGGCGTTCACACCATATATTTT.

CDR3 amino acids: CASSRRDGSGTDTQYF. As DNA, the CDR3 is TGTGCCAGTTCCCGGCGGGACGGCTCTGGCACAGATACGCAGTATTTT. The chain carries TRBV19 and TRBJ2-3; perhaps TRBD2 as D (6 bases). CDR1 is LNHDA, CDR2 SQIVND, per germline (reference sequence). CDR3 length equals 16 residues. With 8 bases removed from V and 1 base from J, the gap between germline ends came to 19 bases.

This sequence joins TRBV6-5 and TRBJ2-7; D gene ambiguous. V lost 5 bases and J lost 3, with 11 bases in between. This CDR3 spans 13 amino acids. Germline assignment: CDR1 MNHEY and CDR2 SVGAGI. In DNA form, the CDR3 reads TGTGCCAGCAGTGTCCCTAGTCGCTACGAGCAGTACTTC. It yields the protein CASSVPSRYEQYF.

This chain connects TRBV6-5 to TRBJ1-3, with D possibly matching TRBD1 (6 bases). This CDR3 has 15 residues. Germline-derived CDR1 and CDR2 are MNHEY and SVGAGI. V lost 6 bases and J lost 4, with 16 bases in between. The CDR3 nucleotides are TGTGCCAGCAGCTTTCTACAGGGATCCGGAAACACCATATATTTT. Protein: CASSFLQGSGNTIYF.

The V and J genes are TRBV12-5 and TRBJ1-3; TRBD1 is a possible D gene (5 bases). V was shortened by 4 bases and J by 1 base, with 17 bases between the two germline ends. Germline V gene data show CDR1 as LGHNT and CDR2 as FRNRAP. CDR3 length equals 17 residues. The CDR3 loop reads CASGSIPSGGSGNTIYF. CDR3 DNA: TGTGCTAGTGGTTCAATCCCTTCGGGGGGGTCTGGAAACACCATATATTTT.